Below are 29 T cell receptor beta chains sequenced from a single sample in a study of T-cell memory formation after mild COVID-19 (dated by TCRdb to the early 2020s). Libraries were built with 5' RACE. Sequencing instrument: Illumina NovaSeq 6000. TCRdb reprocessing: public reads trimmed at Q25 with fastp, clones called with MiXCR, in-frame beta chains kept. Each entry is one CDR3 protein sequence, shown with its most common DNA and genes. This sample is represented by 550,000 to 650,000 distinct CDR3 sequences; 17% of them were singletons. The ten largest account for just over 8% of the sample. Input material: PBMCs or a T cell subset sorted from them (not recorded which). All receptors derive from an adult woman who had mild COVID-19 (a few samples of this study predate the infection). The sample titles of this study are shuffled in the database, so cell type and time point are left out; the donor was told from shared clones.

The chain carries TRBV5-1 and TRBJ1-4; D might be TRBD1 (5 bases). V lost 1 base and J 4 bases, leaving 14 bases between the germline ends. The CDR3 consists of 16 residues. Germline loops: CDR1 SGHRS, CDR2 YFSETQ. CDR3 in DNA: TGCGCCAGCAGCTTGAACGGCTTACAGGTTAATGAAAAACTGTTTTTT. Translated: CASSLNGLQVNEKLFF.

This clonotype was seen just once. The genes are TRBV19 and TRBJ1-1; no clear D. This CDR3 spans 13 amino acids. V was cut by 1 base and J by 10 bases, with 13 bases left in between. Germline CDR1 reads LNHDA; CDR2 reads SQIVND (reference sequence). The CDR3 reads CASSIGLGYRAFF. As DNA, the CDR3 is TGTGCCAGTAGTATAGGGCTAGGGTACCGAGCTTTCTTT.

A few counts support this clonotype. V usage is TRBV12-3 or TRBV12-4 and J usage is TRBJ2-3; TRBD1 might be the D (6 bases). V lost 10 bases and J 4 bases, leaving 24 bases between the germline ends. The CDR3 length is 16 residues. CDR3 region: CATPGNSQGWADTQYF. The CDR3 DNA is TGTGCCACCCCCGGTAATAGCCAGGGGTGGGCAGATACGCAGTATTTT.

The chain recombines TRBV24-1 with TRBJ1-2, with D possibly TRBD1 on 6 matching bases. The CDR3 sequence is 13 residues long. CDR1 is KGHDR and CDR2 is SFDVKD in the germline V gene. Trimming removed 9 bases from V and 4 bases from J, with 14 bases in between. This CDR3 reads CATLDSLGYGYTF. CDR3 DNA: TGTGCCACCCTGGACAGCCTTGGCTATGGCTACACCTTC.

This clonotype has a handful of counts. Here the CDR3 reads CASSWGSEAFF. As DNA, the CDR3 is TGTGCCAGTTCCTGGGGGAGTGAAGCTTTCTTT. The chain joins TRBV2 to TRBJ1-1; D possibly corresponds to TRBD1 (5 bases). V lost 9 bases to trimming and J lost 7 bases, with 12 bases between them. There are 11 residues in the CDR3. The germline V gene encodes CDR1 SNHLY and CDR2 FYNNEI.

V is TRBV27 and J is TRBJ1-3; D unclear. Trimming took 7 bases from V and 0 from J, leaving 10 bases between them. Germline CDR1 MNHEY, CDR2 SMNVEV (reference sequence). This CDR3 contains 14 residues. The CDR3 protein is CASTGTDSGNTIYF. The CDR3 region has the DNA TGTGCCAGCACGGGAACAGACTCTGGAAACACCATATATTTT.

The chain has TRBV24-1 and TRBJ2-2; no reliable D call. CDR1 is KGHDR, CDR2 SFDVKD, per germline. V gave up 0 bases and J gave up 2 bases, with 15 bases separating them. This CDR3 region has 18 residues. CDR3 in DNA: TGTGCCACCAGTGATTTGCCAGACTCCAAATCAAACACCGGGGAGCTGTTTTTT. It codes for CATSDLPDSKSNTGELFF.

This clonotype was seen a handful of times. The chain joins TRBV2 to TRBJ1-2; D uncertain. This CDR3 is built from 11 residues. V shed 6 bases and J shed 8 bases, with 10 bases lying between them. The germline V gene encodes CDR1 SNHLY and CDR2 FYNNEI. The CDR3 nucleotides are TGTGCCAGCAGGAAGGACGGAGGCTACACCTTC. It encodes CASRKDGGYTF.

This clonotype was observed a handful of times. CDR3 DNA sequence: TGCAGTGCTAGAGTGACTAGCGGGGCAGATACGCAGTATTTT. It specifies CSARVTSGADTQYF. The chain joins TRBV20-1 to TRBJ2-3; TRBD2 aligns across 11 bases. The CDR3 loop spans 14 amino acids. The V segment lost 1 base and the J segment 4 bases; nucleotides outside the gene matches: 1. Germline CDR1 reads DFQATT; CDR2 reads SNEGSKA (reference sequence).

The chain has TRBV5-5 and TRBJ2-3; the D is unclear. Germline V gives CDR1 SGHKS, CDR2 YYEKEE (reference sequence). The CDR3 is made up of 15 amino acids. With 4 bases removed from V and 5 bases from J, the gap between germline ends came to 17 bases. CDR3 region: CASSPQGSRGDTQYF. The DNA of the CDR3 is TGTGCCAGCAGCCCTCAAGGTTCCCGCGGAGATACGCAGTATTTT.

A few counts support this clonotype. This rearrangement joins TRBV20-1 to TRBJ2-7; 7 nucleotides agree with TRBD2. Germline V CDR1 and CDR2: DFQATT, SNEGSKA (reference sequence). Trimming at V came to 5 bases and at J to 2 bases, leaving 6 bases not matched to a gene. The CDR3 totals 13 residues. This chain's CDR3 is CSARERGAYEQYF. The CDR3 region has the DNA TGCAGTGCTCGGGAGCGGGGTGCCTACGAGCAGTACTTC.

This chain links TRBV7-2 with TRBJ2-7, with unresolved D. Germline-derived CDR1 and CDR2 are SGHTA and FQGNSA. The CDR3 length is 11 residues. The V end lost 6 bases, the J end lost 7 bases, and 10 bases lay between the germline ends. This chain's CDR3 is CASRAMGEQYF. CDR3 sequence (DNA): TGTGCCAGCAGAGCAATGGGGGAGCAGTACTTC.

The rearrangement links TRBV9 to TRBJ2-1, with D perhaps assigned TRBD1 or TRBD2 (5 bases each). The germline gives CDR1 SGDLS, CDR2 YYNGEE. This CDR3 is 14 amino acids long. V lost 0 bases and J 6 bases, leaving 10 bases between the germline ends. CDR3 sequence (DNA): TGTGCCAGCAGCGTAGTCGGGGCCAGCAATGAGCAGTTCTTC. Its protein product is CASSVVGASNEQFF.

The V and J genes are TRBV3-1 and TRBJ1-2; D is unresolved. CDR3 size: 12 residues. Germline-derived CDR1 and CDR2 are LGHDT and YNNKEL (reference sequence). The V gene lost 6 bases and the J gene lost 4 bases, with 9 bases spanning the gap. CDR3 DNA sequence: TGTGCCAGCAGTAACATAGGCTATGGCTACACCTTC. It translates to CASSNIGYGYTF.

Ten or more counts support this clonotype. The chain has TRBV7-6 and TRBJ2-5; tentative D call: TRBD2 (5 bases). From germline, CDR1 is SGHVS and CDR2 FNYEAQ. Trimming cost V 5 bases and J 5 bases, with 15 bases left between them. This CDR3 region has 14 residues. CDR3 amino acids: CASSLGLPWETQYF. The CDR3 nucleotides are TGTGCCAGCAGCCTAGGACTGCCATGGGAGACCCAGTACTTC.

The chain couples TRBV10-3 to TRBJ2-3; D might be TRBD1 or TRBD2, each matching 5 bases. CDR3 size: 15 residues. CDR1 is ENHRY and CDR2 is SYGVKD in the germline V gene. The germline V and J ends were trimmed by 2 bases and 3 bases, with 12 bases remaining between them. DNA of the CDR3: TGTGCCATCAGTGAGAAGCAGGGAGTGACAGATACGCAGTATTTT. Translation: CAISEKQGVTDTQYF.

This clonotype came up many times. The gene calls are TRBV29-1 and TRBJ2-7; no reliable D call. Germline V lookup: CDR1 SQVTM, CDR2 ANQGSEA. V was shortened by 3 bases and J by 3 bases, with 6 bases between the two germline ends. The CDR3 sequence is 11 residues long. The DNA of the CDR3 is TGCAGCGTTGAGTACAACTACGAGCAGTACTTC. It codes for CSVEYNYEQYF.

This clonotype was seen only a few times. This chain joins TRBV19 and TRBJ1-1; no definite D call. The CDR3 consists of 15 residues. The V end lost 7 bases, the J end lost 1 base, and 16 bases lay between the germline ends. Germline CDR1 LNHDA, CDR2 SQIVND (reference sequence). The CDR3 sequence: CASKKGRPRNTEAFF. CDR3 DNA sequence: TGTGCCAGTAAAAAAGGGCGTCCAAGGAACACTGAAGCTTTCTTT. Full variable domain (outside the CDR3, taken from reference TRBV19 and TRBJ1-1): DGGITQSPKYLFRKEGQNVTLSCEQNLNHDAMYWYRQDPGQGLRLIYYSQIVNDFQKGDIAEGYSVSREKKESFPLTVTSAQKNPTAFYLCASKKGRPRNTEAFFGQGTRLTVV.

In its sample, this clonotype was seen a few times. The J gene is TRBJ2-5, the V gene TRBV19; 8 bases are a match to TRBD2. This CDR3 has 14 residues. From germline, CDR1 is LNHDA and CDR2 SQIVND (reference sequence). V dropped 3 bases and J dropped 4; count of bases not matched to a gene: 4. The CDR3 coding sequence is TGTGCCAGTAGTATCTTGAGCGGGAGAGAGACCCAGTACTTC. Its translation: CASSILSGRETQYF.

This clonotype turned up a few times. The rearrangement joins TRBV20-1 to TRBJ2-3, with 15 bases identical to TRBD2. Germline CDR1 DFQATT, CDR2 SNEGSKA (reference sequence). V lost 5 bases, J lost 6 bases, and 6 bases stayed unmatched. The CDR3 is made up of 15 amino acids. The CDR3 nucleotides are TGCAGTGCTCCGGGACTAGCGGGGGGTAAGGATACGCAGTATTTT. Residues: CSAPGLAGGKDTQYF.

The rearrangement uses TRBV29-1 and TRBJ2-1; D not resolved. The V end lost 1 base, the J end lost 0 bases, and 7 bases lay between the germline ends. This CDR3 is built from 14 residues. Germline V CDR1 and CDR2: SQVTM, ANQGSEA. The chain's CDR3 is CSVEVGLSYNEQFF. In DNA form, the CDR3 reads TGCAGCGTTGAAGTGGGCCTCTCCTACAATGAGCAGTTCTTC.

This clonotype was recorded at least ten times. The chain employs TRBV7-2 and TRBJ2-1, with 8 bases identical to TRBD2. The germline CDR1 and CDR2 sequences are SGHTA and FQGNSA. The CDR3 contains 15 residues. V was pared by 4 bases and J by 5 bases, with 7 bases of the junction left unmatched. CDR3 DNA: TGTGCCAGCAGCTCGAGCGGGAGTCGCAACAATGAGCAGTTCTTC. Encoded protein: CASSSSGSRNNEQFF.

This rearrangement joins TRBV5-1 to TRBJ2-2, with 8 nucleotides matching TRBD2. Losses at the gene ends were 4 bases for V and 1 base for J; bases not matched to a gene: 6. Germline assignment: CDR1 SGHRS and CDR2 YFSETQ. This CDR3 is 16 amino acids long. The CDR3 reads CASSPERGMNTGELFF. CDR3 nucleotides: TGCGCCAGCAGCCCGGAGCGGGGGATGAACACCGGGGAGCTGTTTTTT.

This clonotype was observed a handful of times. This chain's CDR3 is CASSYGTDETQYF. The CDR3 region has the DNA TGTGCCAGCAGCTATGGGACAGACGAGACCCAGTACTTC. This chain links TRBV7-9 with TRBJ2-5, with TRBD1 matching 7 bases. Looked up from germline, CDR1 is SEHNR and CDR2 is FQNEAQ (reference sequence). This CDR3 is built from 13 residues. J gave up 5 bases and V 4 bases, and 4 bases lay outside the gene matches.

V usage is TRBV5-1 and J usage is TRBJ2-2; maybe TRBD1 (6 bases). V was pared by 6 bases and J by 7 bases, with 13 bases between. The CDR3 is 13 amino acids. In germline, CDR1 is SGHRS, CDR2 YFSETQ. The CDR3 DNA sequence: TGCGCCAGCACCGAGGGGGATTACGGGGAGCTGTTTTTT. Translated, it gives CASTEGDYGELFF.

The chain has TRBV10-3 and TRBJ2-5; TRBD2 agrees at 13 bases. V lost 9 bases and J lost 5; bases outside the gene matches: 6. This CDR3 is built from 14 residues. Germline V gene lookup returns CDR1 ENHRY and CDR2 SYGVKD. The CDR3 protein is CAIATSGGPETQYF. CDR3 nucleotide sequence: TGTGCCATAGCGACTAGCGGGGGGCCGGAGACCCAGTACTTC.

CDR3 nucleotide sequence: TGTGCCAGCAGGAGTTTAGGAGGACTCCCCGGGTCCGACGAGCAGTACTTC. Translated, it gives CASRSLGGLPGSDEQYF. V is TRBV27 and J is TRBJ2-7; D might be TRBD2 (5 bases). The germline gives CDR1 MNHEY, CDR2 SMNVEV (reference sequence). V shed 6 bases and J shed 5 bases, with 26 bases lying between them. The CDR3 length is 17 residues.

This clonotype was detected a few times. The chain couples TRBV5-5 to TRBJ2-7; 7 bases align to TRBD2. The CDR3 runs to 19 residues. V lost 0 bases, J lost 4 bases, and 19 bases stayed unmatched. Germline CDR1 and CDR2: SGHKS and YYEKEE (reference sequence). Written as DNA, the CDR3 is TGTGCCAGCAGCTTGGTAAGGCGCGTGGCGGGAGCCTCCGGTTACGAGCAGTACTTC. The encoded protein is CASSLVRRVAGASGYEQYF.

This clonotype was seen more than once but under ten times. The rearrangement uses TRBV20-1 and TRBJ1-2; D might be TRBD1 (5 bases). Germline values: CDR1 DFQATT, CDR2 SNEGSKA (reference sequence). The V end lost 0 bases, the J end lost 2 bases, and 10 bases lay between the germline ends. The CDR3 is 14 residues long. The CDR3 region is CSARDEGRNYGYTF. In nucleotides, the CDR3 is TGCAGTGCTAGAGATGAGGGGCGGAACTATGGCTACACCTTC.